This T cell receptor beta chain originates from a study of radiotherapy plus CTLA-4 blockade in lung cancer. On the study more broadly: Of the patients, about 20% showed objective responses and more than 30% attained disease control. General study points: Dynamics of early blood T cell clones, together with interferon-beta, were reportedly the best predictors of response. Following radiotherapy plus ipilimumab, tumor-derived TCR clones expanded in the blood.

Produced via immunoSEQ multiplex PCR; TCRdb's table is partial and in-frame only. The sample includes approximately 77,000 clones, 78% of them seen just once. The V segment lost 10 bases and the J segment 2 bases; nucleotides outside the gene matches: 6. The V gene's germline CDR1 is WNHNN and CDR2 SYGVQD (reference sequence). The CDR3 extends over 13 amino acids. Notes on this clone: Its antigen is unknown.

Each patient with chemo-refractory metastatic non-small-cell lung cancer was treated with focal radiation plus CTLA-4 blockade using ipilimumab. The sequence derives from a human donor with non-small cell lung cancer whose response to radiotherapy plus ipilimumab could not be evaluated. Some clones in this sample may be carry-over from other donors' samples. The chain employs TRBV10-1 and TRBJ2-7, with 9 nucleotides matching TRBD1. The sample in question was peripheral blood, obtained from a patient treated with radiotherapy plus ipilimumab. Here the CDR3 reads CAKKRTGAYEQYF. The CDR3 bases are TGCGCCAAGAAGAGGACAGGGGCCTACGAGCAGTACTTC.